This entry lists 14 T cell receptor beta chains sequenced from one sample in a study of blood T cell repertoires in COVID-19 (TCRdb year 2020). The library was produced with the immunoSEQ multiplex PCR assay. The table comes from immuneACCESS by way of TCRdb, which keeps in-frame sequences with V and J called. Part of the clones is missing from these tables; in studies checked, under half for an unresolved V gene and the rest for unknown reasons. Counted in this sample were about 89,000 clones; 70% to 90% of them appeared once. Clones ranked in the top ten supply 0.47% of the sample. The sample comprised peripheral blood. These receptors all come from a man in his fifties or sixties with acute or convalescent COVID-19.

The chain couples TRBV5-4 to TRBJ2-2; D call uncertain. The CDR3 consists of 15 residues. Trimming took 0 bases from V and 4 from J, leaving 10 bases between them. CDR1 SGHNT and CDR2 YYREEE come from the germline V gene (reference sequence). Here the CDR3 DNA reads TGTGCCAGCAGCTTGGACAACCCGGGCACCGGGGAGCTGTTTTTT. Encoded protein: CASSLDNPGTGELFF.

The chain combines TRBV6-5 with TRBJ2-7, with 8 bases matching TRBD1. Germline V gene sequence: CDR1 MNHEY, CDR2 SVGAGI. Germline trimming cut 6 bases from V and 2 bases from J; bases unmatched to any gene: 6. The CDR3 spans 14 residues. CDR3 protein: CASRSDRAPYEQYF. CDR3 in DNA: TGTGCCAGCAGATCGGACAGGGCCCCCTACGAGCAGTACTTC.

The rearrangement links TRBV28 to TRBJ2-1; a weak D match, TRBD2 (6 bases). This CDR3 has 15 amino acids. CDR1 is MDHEN and CDR2 is SYDVKM in the germline V gene. V dropped 8 bases and J dropped 0 bases, with 14 bases sitting between them. The CDR3 DNA reads TGTGCCAGCGCGGACGGGGACTTCTCCTACAATGAGCAGTTCTTC. Residues: CASADGDFSYNEQFF.

The V gene is TRBV3-1 (or the pseudogene TRBV3-2), the J gene TRBJ2-1; 10 nucleotides line up with TRBD2. The germline CDR1 and CDR2 sequences are LGHDT and YNNKEL (reference sequence). The CDR3 totals 15 residues. V was pared by 2 bases and J by 5 bases, with 3 bases of the junction left unmatched. CDR3 sequence: CASSQYLAGDNEQFF. CDR3 DNA: TGTGCCAGCAGCCAATATCTAGCGGGGGACAATGAGCAGTTCTTC.

The chain has TRBV18 and TRBJ2-5; 8 bases line up with TRBD1. V was pared by 8 bases and J by 5 bases, with 13 bases of the junction left unmatched. Germline CDR1 KGHSH, CDR2 LQKENI. The CDR3 contains 15 residues. CDR3 sequence reads: CASRDDRGFPETQYF. Here the CDR3 DNA reads TGTGCCAGCCGAGACGACAGGGGCTTCCCGGAGACCCAGTACTTC.

The chain is built from TRBV27 and TRBJ2-3; D remains unclear. The CDR3 is 16 residues long. CDR1 and CDR2 from the germline V gene are MNHEY and SMNVEV (reference sequence). Trimming stripped 1 base from V and 0 bases from J, with 11 bases between. Here the CDR3 reads CASSLLQNPSTDTQYF. The DNA for the CDR3 is TGTGCCAGCAGTTTATTACAAAACCCTAGCACAGATACGCAGTATTTT.

The chain has TRBV7-2 and TRBJ2-1; 11 bases fit TRBD2. This CDR3 is built from 16 residues. Germline V gives CDR1 SGHTA, CDR2 FQGNSA. J was trimmed by 2 bases and V by 2 bases; bases with no gene match: 2. Written as DNA, the CDR3 is TGTGCCAGCAGCTTAACTAGCGGGGGAACCTACAATGAGCAGTTCTTC. It yields the protein CASSLTSGGTYNEQFF. Drawing the rest from reference TRBV7-2 and TRBJ2-1, the complete variable domain is GAGVSQSPSNKVTEKGKDVELRCDPISGHTALYWYRQSLGQGLEFLIYFQGNSAPDKSGLPSDRFSAERTGGSVSTLTIQRTQQEDSAVYLCASSLTSGGTYNEQFFGPGTRLTVL.

The CDR3 nucleotides read TGTGCCTGGAGCCCGGACAGGGTCACAACTAATGAAAAACTGTTTTTT. Protein sequence: CAWSPDRVTTNEKLFF. The V gene is TRBV30, the J gene TRBJ1-4; 8 bases are a match to TRBD1. The CDR3 consists of 16 residues. J lost 0 bases, V lost 3 bases, and 6 bases had no gene match. Germline V gene lookup returns CDR1 GTSNPN and CDR2 SVGIG (reference sequence).

V is TRBV23-1 and J is TRBJ1-1; 7 nucleotides agree with TRBD1. TRBV23-1 belongs to the ORF category, with a function that is uncertain. The CDR3 totals 15 residues. The trim removed 2 bases at V and 0 bases at J, leaving 3 bases unmatched. The CDR3 sequence: CASSQPQGVNTEAFF. The CDR3 region has the DNA TGCGCCAGCAGTCAACCCCAGGGGGTGAACACTGAAGCTTTCTTT.

This sequence joins TRBV5-1 and TRBJ1-1; weak D call: TRBD1 (5 bases). V was pared by 5 bases and J by 1 base, with 6 bases between. The CDR3 extends over 12 amino acids. Germline CDR1 and CDR2: SGHRS and YFSETQ. Here the CDR3 reads CASRDTNTEAFF. The CDR3 DNA is TGCGCCAGCAGGGACACGAACACTGAAGCTTTCTTT.

The chain has TRBV6-6 and TRBJ2-2; possibly TRBD2 for D (6 bases). Germline CDR1 and CDR2: MNHNY and SVGAGI (reference sequence). The CDR3 is made up of 17 amino acids. Trimming pared 5 bases from V and 3 bases from J, leaving 19 bases between. The CDR3 protein is CASSPLFSSADTGELFF. CDR3 sequence (DNA): TGTGCCAGCAGTCCCCTTTTTTCTAGCGCAGACACCGGGGAGCTGTTTTTT.

This sequence joins TRBV7-2 and TRBJ2-7; 9 positions match TRBD2. The trim removed 1 base at V and 6 bases at J, leaving 7 bases unmatched. The CDR3 is 15 residues long. Germline lookup yields CDR1 SGHTA and CDR2 FQGNSA. The CDR3 loop is CASSLEGGGALEQYF. Written as DNA, the CDR3 is TGTGCCAGCAGCTTAGAAGGCGGGGGGGCCCTCGAGCAGTACTTC. The full variable domain, completed using reference TRBV7-2 and TRBJ2-7, is GAGVSQSPSNKVTEKGKDVELRCDPISGHTALYWYRQSLGQGLEFLIYFQGNSAPDKSGLPSDRFSAERTGGSVSTLTIQRTQQEDSAVYLCASSLEGGGALEQYFGPGTRLTVT.

The chain is built from TRBV5-1 and TRBJ1-2; weak D call: TRBD1 (6 bases). Germline-derived CDR1 and CDR2 are SGHRS and YFSETQ. V was clipped by 0 bases and J by 6 bases, with 15 bases between them. This CDR3 spans 15 amino acids. CDR3 protein: CASSLAQGPINGYTF. The CDR3, as DNA: TGCGCCAGCAGCTTGGCCCAGGGGCCTATTAATGGCTACACCTTC.

V usage is TRBV28 and J usage is TRBJ2-7; 11 nucleotides align to TRBD2. The CDR3 is made up of 15 amino acids. CDR1 MDHEN and CDR2 SYDVKM come from the germline V gene. V shed 4 bases and J 3 bases; nucleotides not matched to a gene: 5. The CDR3 sequence: CASSSLTSGVYEQYF. CDR3 coding DNA: TGTGCCAGCAGTTCATTGACTAGCGGGGTCTACGAGCAGTACTTC.